Reported below is one TCR beta chain. This sample is drawn from a study of blood T cell repertoires in COVID-19. Only in-frame clones appear in the TCRdb table, and some are missing; sequencing was by immunoSEQ multiplex PCR. This table holds approximately 150,000 clones, approximately 80% found once. The J segment lost 2 bases and the V segment lost 1 base, leaving 5 bases of the junction unmatched. The CDR3 contains 16 residues. The germline V gene encodes CDR1 LGHNA and CDR2 YNFKEQ. This TCR derives from a man between 65 and 80 years old who had been exposed to COVID-19. What was sequenced was PBMCs or T cells enriched from blood (not recorded which). The chain uses TRBV4-2 and TRBJ1-5, with TRBD1 matching over 7 bases. The CDR3 DNA follows: TGTGCCAGCAGCCAAGTAAGTGGGACAGGCAATCAGCCCCAGCATTTT. Translating gives CASSQVSGTGNQPQHF.